The 21 T cell receptor beta chains presented below share a single source sample, sequenced in a study of T cell responses to AZD1222 COVID-19 vaccine. Data came from immunoSEQ multiplex PCR; TCRdb stores just in-frame clones and leaves some out. The sample has 75,000 to 100,000 clones; roughly 85% are singletons. The input for sequencing was peripheral blood, taken on day 0 of AZD1222 vaccination. The source is an adult in good health.

This clone was seen only a few times. The V gene is TRBV6-2 or TRBV6-3, the J gene TRBJ2-7; maybe TRBD2 (5 bases). The CDR3 extends over 15 amino acids. Trimming removed 0 bases at V and 0 bases at J, with 9 bases between. Germline values: CDR1 MNHEY, CDR2 SVGEGT. The CDR3 DNA sequence: TGTGCCAGCAGTTACTCGATGGGAGTCTCCTACGAGCAGTACTTC. It is translated as CASSYSMGVSYEQYF.

CDR3 DNA: TGTGCCAGCAGGGCGGGACAGGGGGCGTACTACGAGCAGTACTTC. It translates to CASRAGQGAYYEQYF. The chain combines TRBV6-5 with TRBJ2-7; 12 nucleotides align to TRBD1. This CDR3 is built from 15 residues. Germline V gene sequence: CDR1 MNHEY, CDR2 SVGAGI. With V trimmed by 6 bases and J by 3 bases, 6 bases remained unmatched.

The chain couples TRBV4-3 to TRBJ2-1, with unresolved D. V gave up 0 bases and J gave up 6 bases, with 12 bases separating them. CDR1 and CDR2 from the germline V gene are LGHNA and YSLEER. The CDR3 is 15 residues long. The CDR3 bases are TGCGCCAGCAGCCAAGATAGTAAGGGTTCCAATGAGCAGTTCTTC. It is translated as CASSQDSKGSNEQFF.

This clone was picked up a small number of times. The chain links TRBV3-1 (or the pseudogene TRBV3-2) to TRBJ1-1, with D possibly being TRBD1 (5 bases). The ends were cut back, 2 bases at V and 8 bases at J, with 9 bases in the middle. Germline values: CDR1 LGHDT, CDR2 YNNKEL (reference sequence). This CDR3 region has 12 residues. CDR3 loop: CASSQSSGEAFF. CDR3 in DNA: TGTGCCAGCAGCCAAAGTTCAGGGGAAGCTTTCTTT.

This chain joins TRBV27 and TRBJ2-2, with 7 bases identical to TRBD1. CDR3 length equals 16 residues. Germline V lookup: CDR1 MNHEY, CDR2 SMNVEV (reference sequence). V dropped 5 bases and J dropped 2; count of bases not matched to a gene: 8. The CDR3 loop reads CASSPDRVPNTGELFF. The CDR3 DNA is TGTGCCAGCAGTCCCGACAGGGTCCCTAACACCGGGGAGCTGTTTTTT.

The chain combines TRBV10-3 with TRBJ2-2, with 8 bases identical to TRBD2. Germline CDR1 is ENHRY and CDR2 is SYGVKD. The CDR3 runs 17 residues. Germline trimming cut 11 bases from V and 0 bases from J; bases unmatched to any gene: 14. The CDR3 sequence: CAAWDPSGGTNTGELFF. CDR3 sequence (DNA): TGTGCCGCTTGGGATCCGAGCGGGGGAACGAACACCGGGGAGCTGTTTTTT.

CDR3 coding DNA: TGCGCCAGCAGCTTGGGACAGGGGGTGACTGAAGCTTTCTTT. Protein sequence: CASSLGQGVTEAFF. V usage is TRBV5-1 and J usage is TRBJ1-1, with 9 bases aligning to TRBD1. V dropped 0 bases and J dropped 5; count of bases not matched to a gene: 2. The length of the CDR3 is 14 residues. Germline V gene data show CDR1 as SGHRS and CDR2 as YFSETQ.

The chain links TRBV2 to TRBJ1-5; maybe TRBD1 (5 bases). The germline CDR1 and CDR2 sequences are SNHLY and FYNNEI. Trimming stripped 2 bases from V and 2 bases from J, with 19 bases between. This CDR3 spans 18 amino acids. The CDR3 spells CASSEPGPSFFGNQPQHF. The CDR3 DNA reads TGTGCCAGCAGTGAACCGGGACCGAGCTTTTTCGGCAATCAGCCCCAGCATTTT.

This clone showed up just a few times. The chain has TRBV2 and TRBJ1-3; D uncertain. Germline lookup yields CDR1 SNHLY and CDR2 FYNNEI. The CDR3 covers 14 residues. Trimming cost V 2 bases and J 0 bases, with 5 bases left between them. The CDR3 sequence: CASSELSSGNTIYF. As DNA, the CDR3 is TGTGCCAGCAGTGAACTATCCTCTGGAAACACCATATATTTT. The variable domain in full, with the rest retrieved from reference TRBV2 and TRBJ1-3, is EPEVTQTPSHQVTQMGQEVILRCVPISNHLYFYWYRQILGQKVEFLVSFYNNEISEKSEIFDDQFSVERPDGSNFTLKIRSTKLEDSAMYFCASSELSSGNTIYFGEGSWLTVV.

The chain couples TRBV5-1 to TRBJ1-1, with 8 bases fitting TRBD1. Trimming removed 3 bases from V and 0 bases from J; junction bases left unmatched: 1. CDR1 is SGHRS and CDR2 is YFSETQ in the germline V gene. The CDR3 has 14 residues. The CDR3 is CASSWTGLNTEAFF. The CDR3 region has the DNA TGCGCCAGCAGCTGGACAGGGTTGAACACTGAAGCTTTCTTT. Filled out from reference TRBV5-1 and TRBJ1-1, the complete variable domain reads KAGVTQTPRYLIKTRGQQVTLSCSPISGHRSVSWYQQTPGQGLQFLFEYFSETQRNKGNFPGRFSGRQFSNSRSEMNVSTLELGDSALYLCASSWTGLNTEAFFGQGTRLTVV.

This clone was seen more than once but under ten times. Other DNA sequences of this sample code for an identical CDR3. The rearrangement uses TRBV7-9 and TRBJ1-6; D remains ambiguous. V was shortened by 0 bases and J by 1 base, with 4 bases between the two germline ends. The CDR3 has 15 residues. The germline V gene encodes CDR1 SEHNR and CDR2 FQNEAQ (reference sequence). The CDR3 region is CASSLAGSYNSPLHF. The CDR3 nucleotides are TGTGCCAGCAGCTTAGCGGGATCCTATAATTCACCCCTCCACTTT.

The J gene is TRBJ1-3, the V gene TRBV2, with D unclear. The CDR3 is made up of 13 amino acids. The V gene's germline CDR1 is SNHLY and CDR2 FYNNEI. V was shortened by 7 bases and J by 0 bases, with 7 bases between the two germline ends. The CDR3 DNA sequence: TGTGCCAGCAAGGAGGGCTCTGGAAACACCATATATTTT. Encoded protein: CASKEGSGNTIYF.

The chain links TRBV27 to TRBJ1-2; D is perhaps TRBD1 (5 bases). Trimming took off 5 bases at V and 4 bases at J, with 17 bases between the two ends. Germline V gene lookup returns CDR1 MNHEY and CDR2 SMNVEV (reference sequence). The CDR3 runs to 15 residues. The chain's CDR3 is CASSPSEGQGYGYTF. The CDR3 nucleotides are TGTGCCAGCAGTCCCTCCGAGGGGCAGGGCTATGGCTACACCTTC.

Of note for this clone: A read error may produce the germline difference seen at one junction end. The J gene is TRBJ2-7, the V gene TRBV7-7, with D perhaps matching TRBD2 (5 bases). Germline assignment: CDR1 SSHAT and CDR2 FNYEAQ (reference sequence). The CDR3 length is 15 residues. The CDR3 loop is CASSLAPSDQDEQYF. The CDR3 DNA reads TGTGCTAGCAGCTTAGCGCCCTCAGACCAGGACGAGCAGTACTTC.

This clone was counted a few times. The rearrangement joins TRBV6-5 to TRBJ1-1; D may be TRBD1 (6 bases). This CDR3 comprises 15 residues. V dropped 6 bases and J dropped 4 bases, with 18 bases sitting between them. Germline CDR1 reads MNHEY; CDR2 reads SVGAGI. The CDR3 DNA sequence: TGTGCCAGCAGCCCGGGGGAAGGGGGTAGCACTGAAGCTTTCTTT. Translating it yields CASSPGEGGSTEAFF.

The V gene is TRBV29-1, the J gene TRBJ2-3, with TRBD1 as a possible D gene (6 bases). V lost 3 bases to trimming and J lost 0 bases, with 10 bases between them. CDR3 length equals 14 residues. Per germline, CDR1 SQVTM and CDR2 ANQGSEA. CDR3: CSVDSGVSTDTQYF. DNA for the CDR3: TGCAGCGTTGACTCAGGGGTCAGCACAGATACGCAGTATTTT.

The rearrangement uses TRBV30 and TRBJ1-2; D uncertain. CDR3 size: 13 residues. From germline, CDR1 is GTSNPN and CDR2 SVGIG (reference sequence). Trimming took off 2 bases at V and 5 bases at J, with 12 bases between the two ends. For the CDR3, the DNA is TGTGCCTGGAGTACAGCCCATGGTTATGGCTACACCTTC. Translating it yields CAWSTAHGYGYTF.

The DNA for the CDR3 is TGTGCCAGCAGCCCTCCCGGGACAGGGGATGAAGCTTTCTTT. This codes for CASSPPGTGDEAFF. The V and J genes are TRBV7-9 and TRBJ1-1; TRBD1 aligns across 10 bases. The CDR3 loop spans 14 amino acids. V lost 5 bases, J lost 7 bases, and 7 bases stayed unmatched. The V gene's germline CDR1 is SEHNR and CDR2 FQNEAQ (reference sequence).

The chain uses TRBV7-6 and TRBJ2-3; D is unresolved. V was clipped by 4 bases and J by 4 bases, with 15 bases between them. The length of the CDR3 is 15 residues. Germline CDR1 SGHVS, CDR2 FNYEAQ. CDR3 nucleotide sequence: TGTGCCAGCAGCTCCTCAGGCCCAGGCGCAGATACGCAGTATTTT. Translating gives CASSSSGPGADTQYF. The full variable domain, with the rest looked up from reference TRBV7-6 and TRBJ2-3, is GAGVSQSPRYKVTKRGQDVALRCDPISGHVSLYWYRQALGQGPEFLTYFNYEAQQDKSGLPNDRFSAERPEGSISTLTIQRTEQRDSAMYRCASSSSGPGADTQYFGPGTRLTVL.

This clone occurred once. The chain couples TRBV4-2 to TRBJ2-7; 15 bases are shared with TRBD2. This CDR3 contains 16 residues. V shed 4 bases and J 3 bases; nucleotides not matched to a gene: 4. Germline V gene data show CDR1 as LGHNA and CDR2 as YNFKEQ. The CDR3 DNA reads as TGTGCCAGCAGCCCGGGACTAGCGGGGGGAAACTACGAGCAGTACTTC. Translating it yields CASSPGLAGGNYEQYF.

The genes are TRBV4-2 and TRBJ1-2; a possible D gene is TRBD1 (5 bases). The CDR3 extends over 17 amino acids. Per germline, CDR1 LGHNA and CDR2 YNFKEQ. The V and J ends lost 0 bases and 7 bases respectively, with 21 bases between them. CDR3 loop: CASSQEQDAGKARGYTF. CDR3 nucleotides: TGTGCCAGCAGCCAAGAGCAGGACGCAGGGAAGGCGCGTGGCTACACCTTC.